This T cell receptor beta chain stems from a study of blood T cells in healthy people across ages. The authors ran a second PCR of roughly 6 to 12 cycles using a sample-barcoded 5' primer and a J-beta primer mix. Every sample gave at least 3 million paired-end reads containing CDR3. Each CDR3 protein is one row after TCRdb ran MiXCR on the 5' RACE reads. Of around 790,000 distinct CDR3 sequences detected, approximately 48% appear once; the ten largest clones hold roughly 19%. The CDR3 consists of 12 residues. Germline CDR1 is PRHDT and CDR2 is FYEKMQ (reference sequence). Trimming took 1 base from V and 6 from J, leaving 6 bases between them.

Sequencing was carried out using blood. The chain joins TRBV13 to TRBJ1-2; the D is unclear. The TCR was taken from a man aged 55-75 years in good health. The CDR3 DNA reads as TGTGCCAGCAGCTTAGCGAGGGATGGCTACACCTTC. Translating gives CASSLARDGYTF.